This passage covers 22 T cell receptor beta chains from one sample sequenced in a study of OX40 agonist ivuxolimab in advanced cancers. Sequenced by immunoSEQ multiplex PCR; TCRdb stores in-frame clones only, minus some. Among fewer than 80,000 clones listed, about 82% were seen once. Source: CD4+ or CD8+ T cells sorted from blood, taken in a trial of the OX40 agonist ivuxolimab. The receptors were gathered from an adult with an advanced solid tumor such as melanoma, head and neck, liver or kidney cancer.

The J gene is TRBJ1-4, the V gene TRBV6-6, with D possibly being TRBD1 (5 bases). V was pared by 7 bases and J by 5 bases, with 11 bases between. Looked up from germline, CDR1 is MNHNY and CDR2 is SVGAGI (reference sequence). The CDR3 has 13 amino acids. This CDR3 reads CASMGPGNEKLFF. CDR3 DNA: TGTGCCAGCATGGGACCTGGGAATGAAAAACTGTTTTTT.

The rearrangement uses TRBV6-6 and TRBJ1-2; D remains ambiguous. The V gene's germline CDR1 is MNHNY and CDR2 SVGAGI (reference sequence). The CDR3 consists of 12 residues. Trimming removed 5 bases at V and 8 bases at J, with 12 bases between. CDR3 region: CASSDQTEGYTF. In nucleotides, the CDR3 is TGTGCCAGCAGTGACCAGACGGAGGGCTACACCTTC.

The chain combines TRBV19 with TRBJ2-5; D gene uncertain. Germline values: CDR1 LNHDA, CDR2 SQIVND (reference sequence). Trimming shortened V by 4 bases and J by 5 bases, and 11 bases separated the two germline ends. This CDR3 contains 13 residues. Here the CDR3 DNA reads TGTGCCAGTAGTAGGGTCTCTCAGGAGACCCAGTACTTC. It specifies CASSRVSQETQYF.

The chain is built from TRBV18 and TRBJ2-3; the D is unclear. This CDR3 comprises 14 residues. CDR1 and CDR2 from the germline V gene are KGHSH and LQKENI. V was shortened by 2 bases and J by 2 bases, with 8 bases between the two germline ends. Here the CDR3 DNA reads TGTGCCAGCTCACCAGCGATATTCACAGATACGCAGTATTTT. It is translated as CASSPAIFTDTQYF.

The J gene is TRBJ1-2, the V gene TRBV25-1, with TRBD1 matching 9 bases. Germline lookup yields CDR1 MGHDK and CDR2 SYGVNS. J gave up 7 bases and V 5 bases, and 8 bases lay outside the gene matches. The CDR3 contains 14 residues. CDR3 in amino acids: CASSTLQGAIGYTF. The CDR3, as DNA: TGTGCCAGCAGTACACTACAGGGGGCGATTGGCTACACCTTC.

The CDR3 spells CASTPNTGELFF. The CDR3 nucleotides read TGTGCCAGCACTCCCAACACCGGGGAGCTGTTTTTT. The chain joins TRBV9 to TRBJ2-2; D ambiguous. V was pared by 6 bases and J by 2 bases, with 5 bases between. CDR1 and CDR2 from the germline V gene are SGDLS and YYNGEE. The CDR3 contains 12 residues. Complete variable domain (other parts from reference TRBV9 and TRBJ2-2): DSGVTQTPKHLITATGQRVTLRCSPRSGDLSVYWYQQSLDQGLQFLIQYYNGEERAKGNILERFSAQQFPDLHSELNLSSLELGDSALYFCASTPNTGELFFGEGSRLTVL.

V and J are TRBV9 and TRBJ2-5, with 16 bases fitting TRBD2. V was pared by 3 bases and J by 0 bases, with 11 bases of the junction left unmatched. CDR1 and CDR2 from the germline V gene are SGDLS and YYNGEE. The CDR3 contains 20 residues. The CDR3 DNA sequence: TGTGCCAGCAGCGGAACATTACCGGGACTAGCGGGAGGGGACCAAGAGACCCAGTACTTC. Its protein product is CASSGTLPGLAGGDQETQYF. Full variable domain (rest looked up from reference TRBV9 and TRBJ2-5): DSGVTQTPKHLITATGQRVTLRCSPRSGDLSVYWYQQSLDQGLQFLIQYYNGEERAKGNILERFSAQQFPDLHSELNLSSLELGDSALYFCASSGTLPGLAGGDQETQYFGPGTRLLVL.

The CDR3 coding sequence is TGTGCCAGTAGTATAGGTCAGAATAGCAATCAGCCCCAGCATTTT. Protein sequence: CASSIGQNSNQPQHF. The J gene is TRBJ1-5, the V gene TRBV19; no reliable D call. The V gene's germline CDR1 is LNHDA and CDR2 SQIVND (reference sequence). The CDR3 has 15 amino acids. V lost 1 base to trimming and J lost 0 bases, with 7 bases between them.

The gene calls are TRBV15 and TRBJ2-5, with D possibly TRBD2 on 6 matching bases. The CDR3 has 14 amino acids. Trimming took off 1 base at V and 5 bases at J, with 11 bases between the two ends. Germline loops: CDR1 LNHNV, CDR2 YYDKDF (reference sequence). CDR3 DNA sequence: TGTGCCACCAGCAGAGTTGGAGGGTCGGAGACCCAGTACTTC. Amino acids: CATSRVGGSETQYF.

The rearrangement links TRBV4-1 to TRBJ1-3; D gene uncertain. Germline CDR1 reads MGHRA; CDR2 reads YSYEKL. There are 15 residues in the CDR3. Between the trimmed V and J ends, which lost 1 base and 1 base, there was a span of 8 bases. CDR3 in amino acids: CASSQVWASGNTIYF. The CDR3 nucleotides read TGCGCCAGCAGCCAAGTTTGGGCATCTGGAAACACCATATATTTT.

The chain links TRBV19 to TRBJ2-2, with a tentative D call TRBD1 (6 bases). CDR1 and CDR2 from the germline V gene are LNHDA and SQIVND (reference sequence). The V end lost 4 bases, the J end lost 2 bases, and 17 bases lay between the germline ends. The CDR3 has 17 residues. The CDR3 region is CASSKRRGYENTGELFF. In nucleotides, the CDR3 is TGTGCCAGTAGTAAAAGAAGGGGGTACGAAAACACCGGGGAGCTGTTTTTT.

The genes are TRBV4-1 and TRBJ1-5; possibly TRBD1 for D (6 bases). CDR3 length: 16 residues. Germline loops: CDR1 MGHRA, CDR2 YSYEKL. V lost 0 bases, J lost 3 bases, and 12 bases lay in between. CDR3 residues: CASSQEAGQYNQPQHF. The CDR3 bases are TGCGCCAGCAGCCAAGAGGCCGGACAGTACAATCAGCCCCAGCATTTT.

The rearrangement joins TRBV19 to TRBJ2-6; D is unclear. Trimming took off 1 base at V and 4 bases at J, with 8 bases between the two ends. The CDR3 is 15 residues long. CDR1 is LNHDA and CDR2 is SQIVND in the germline V gene (reference sequence). The CDR3, as DNA: TGTGCCAGTAGTATAGGGTCTCTCGGGGCCAACGTCCTGACTTTC. Translating gives CASSIGSLGANVLTF.

This clone was counted only a few times. This same CDR3 is encoded by further DNA sequences in the sample. V gene TRBV18 combines with J gene TRBJ1-1; D not resolved. The CDR3 spans 14 residues. Germline-derived CDR1 and CDR2 are KGHSH and LQKENI. Trimming took off 4 bases at V and 1 base at J, with 10 bases between the two ends. This chain's CDR3 is CASSLGRGNTEAFF. The CDR3 coding sequence is TGTGCCAGCTCACTTGGGCGGGGGAACACTGAAGCTTTCTTT.

This rearrangement joins TRBV2 to TRBJ1-2; D perhaps matches TRBD1 (5 bases). The germline gives CDR1 SNHLY, CDR2 FYNNEI. This CDR3 is built from 14 residues. Trimming shortened V by 4 bases and J by 4 bases, and 13 bases separated the two germline ends. CDR3 residues: CASSGPGIGYGYTF. As DNA, the CDR3 is TGTGCCAGCAGTGGGCCAGGGATAGGCTATGGCTACACCTTC.

This chain joins TRBV4-1 and TRBJ2-1, with D unresolved. Germline assignment: CDR1 MGHRA and CDR2 YSYEKL. This CDR3 comprises 16 residues. Trimming stripped 0 bases from V and 6 bases from J, with 15 bases between. CDR3 amino acids: CASSQDGRVTRNEQFF. The CDR3 DNA sequence: TGCGCCAGCAGCCAAGATGGACGGGTCACACGCAATGAGCAGTTCTTC.

The chain employs TRBV5-1 and TRBJ2-5, with D possibly being TRBD1 (5 bases). Germline V lookup: CDR1 SGHRS, CDR2 YFSETQ. Trimming pared 0 bases from V and 1 base from J, leaving 7 bases between. This CDR3 has 14 residues. CDR3 sequence (DNA): TGCGCCAGCAGCTTGGAAGGGGCCCAAGAGACCCAGTACTTC. Encoded protein: CASSLEGAQETQYF. The variable domain in full, completed from reference TRBV5-1 and TRBJ2-5, reads KAGVTQTPRYLIKTRGQQVTLSCSPISGHRSVSWYQQTPGQGLQFLFEYFSETQRNKGNFPGRFSGRQFSNSRSEMNVSTLELGDSALYLCASSLEGAQETQYFGPGTRLLVL.

The rearrangement uses TRBV4-1 and TRBJ1-4; no reliable D call. The CDR3 loop spans 14 amino acids. Germline CDR1 is MGHRA and CDR2 is YSYEKL. Trimming removed 3 bases at V and 4 bases at J, with 9 bases between. CDR3 sequence (DNA): TGCGCCAGCAGCCATTCAGGACTTAATGAAAAACTGTTTTTT. It is translated as CASSHSGLNEKLFF.

CDR3 DNA: TGTGCCAGCAGCCAAGATAGGGGGACTAGCTTGTTCTTC. Encoded protein: CASSQDRGTSLFF. The chain links TRBV14 to TRBJ2-1; TRBD2 matches at 9 bases. V dropped 0 bases and J dropped 15; count of bases not matched to a gene: 6. Germline lookup yields CDR1 SGHDN and CDR2 FVKESK. CDR3 length: 13 amino acids.

V usage is TRBV2 and J usage is TRBJ2-2; no clear D. Germline V gene lookup returns CDR1 SNHLY and CDR2 FYNNEI. The CDR3 totals 11 residues. V shed 3 bases and J shed 4 bases, with 0 bases lying between them. The CDR3 region is CASSDTGELFF. CDR3 in DNA: TGTGCCAGCAGTGACACCGGGGAGCTGTTTTTT. The complete variable domain, with remaining parts taken from reference TRBV2 and TRBJ2-2, reads EPEVTQTPSHQVTQMGQEVILRCVPISNHLYFYWYRQILGQKVEFLVSFYNNEISEKSEIFDDQFSVERPDGSNFTLKIRSTKLEDSAMYFCASSDTGELFFGEGSRLTVL.

V and J are TRBV11-2 and TRBJ2-3; D not resolved. V dropped 5 bases and J dropped 3 bases, with 9 bases sitting between them. The CDR3 runs to 13 residues. Germline lookup yields CDR1 SGHAT and CDR2 FQNNGV. The CDR3 spells CASSAYLTDTQYF. The CDR3 DNA reads as TGTGCCAGCAGCGCCTATCTAACAGATACGCAGTATTTT.

The V and J genes are TRBV4-1 and TRBJ2-2, with 8 bases fitting TRBD1. The germline CDR1 and CDR2 sequences are MGHRA and YSYEKL. The length of the CDR3 is 19 residues. With 4 bases clipped from V and 2 bases from J, the junction kept 15 bases outside the gene matches. CDR3: CASSPKFSRTGRNTGELFF. CDR3 coding DNA: TGCGCCAGCAGCCCCAAGTTTTCGCGGACAGGGAGAAACACCGGGGAGCTGTTTTTT.